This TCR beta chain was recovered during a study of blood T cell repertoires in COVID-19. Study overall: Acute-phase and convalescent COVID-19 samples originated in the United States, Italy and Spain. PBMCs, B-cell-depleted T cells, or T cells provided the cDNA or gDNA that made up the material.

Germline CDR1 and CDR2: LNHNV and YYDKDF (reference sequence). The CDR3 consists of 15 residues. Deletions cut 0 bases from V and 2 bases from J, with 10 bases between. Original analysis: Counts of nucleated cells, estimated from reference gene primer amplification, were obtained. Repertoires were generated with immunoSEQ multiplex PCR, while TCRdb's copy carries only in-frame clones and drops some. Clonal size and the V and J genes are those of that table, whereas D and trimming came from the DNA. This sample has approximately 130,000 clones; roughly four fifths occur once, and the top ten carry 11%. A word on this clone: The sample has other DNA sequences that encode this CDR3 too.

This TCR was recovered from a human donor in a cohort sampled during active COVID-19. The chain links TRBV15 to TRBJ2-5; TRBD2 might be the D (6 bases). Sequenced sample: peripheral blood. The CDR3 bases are TGTGCCACCAGCAGAGATCGGGGAGGACAAGAGACCCAGTACTTC. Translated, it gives CATSRDRGGQETQYF.